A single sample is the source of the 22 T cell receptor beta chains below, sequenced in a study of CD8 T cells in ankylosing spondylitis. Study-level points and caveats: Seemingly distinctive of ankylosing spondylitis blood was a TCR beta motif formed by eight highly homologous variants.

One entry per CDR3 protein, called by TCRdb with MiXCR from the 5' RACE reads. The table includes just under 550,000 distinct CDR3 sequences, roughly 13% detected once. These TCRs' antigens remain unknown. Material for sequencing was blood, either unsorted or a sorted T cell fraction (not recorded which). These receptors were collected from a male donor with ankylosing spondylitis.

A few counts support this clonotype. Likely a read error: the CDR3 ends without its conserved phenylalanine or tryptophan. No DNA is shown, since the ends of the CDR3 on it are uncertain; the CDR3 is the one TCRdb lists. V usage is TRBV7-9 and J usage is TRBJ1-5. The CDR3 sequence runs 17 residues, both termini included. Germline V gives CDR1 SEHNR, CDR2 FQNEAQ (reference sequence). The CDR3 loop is CASSDKSILYPISPSHD.

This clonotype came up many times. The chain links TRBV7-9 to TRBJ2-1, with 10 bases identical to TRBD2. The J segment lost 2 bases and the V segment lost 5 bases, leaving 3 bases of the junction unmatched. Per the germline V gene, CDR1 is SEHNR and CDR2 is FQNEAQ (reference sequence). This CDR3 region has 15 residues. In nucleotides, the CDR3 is TGTGCCAGCAGCCGTCTAGCGGGAGCCTACAATGAGCAGTTCTTC. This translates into CASSRLAGAYNEQFF. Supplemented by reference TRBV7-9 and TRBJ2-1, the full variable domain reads DTGVSQNPRHKITKRGQNVTFRCDPISEHNRLYWYRQTLGQGPEFLTYFQNEAQLEKSRLLSDRFSAERPKGSFSTLEIQRTEQGDSAMYLCASSRLAGAYNEQFFGPGTRLTVL.

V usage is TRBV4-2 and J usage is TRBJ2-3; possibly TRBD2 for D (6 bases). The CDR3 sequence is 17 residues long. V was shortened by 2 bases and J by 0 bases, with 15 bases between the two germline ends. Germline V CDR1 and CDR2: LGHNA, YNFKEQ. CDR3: CASSQRVSGTSTDTQYF. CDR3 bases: TGTGCCAGCAGCCAACGCGTCTCAGGGACTAGCACAGATACGCAGTATTTT.

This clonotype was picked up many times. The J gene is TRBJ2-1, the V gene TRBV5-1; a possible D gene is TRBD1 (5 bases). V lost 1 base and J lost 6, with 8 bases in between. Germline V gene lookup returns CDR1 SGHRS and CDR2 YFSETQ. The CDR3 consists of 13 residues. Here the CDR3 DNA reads TGCGCCAGCAGCTTGAGTAGGGGCAATGAGCAGTTCTTC. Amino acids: CASSLSRGNEQFF.

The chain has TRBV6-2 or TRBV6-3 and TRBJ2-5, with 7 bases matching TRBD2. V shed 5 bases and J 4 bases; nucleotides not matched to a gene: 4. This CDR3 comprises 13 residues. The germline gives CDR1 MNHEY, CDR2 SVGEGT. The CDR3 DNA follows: TGTGCCAGCAGTGGGGGGGTCCCAGAGACCCAGTACTTC. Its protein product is CASSGGVPETQYF.

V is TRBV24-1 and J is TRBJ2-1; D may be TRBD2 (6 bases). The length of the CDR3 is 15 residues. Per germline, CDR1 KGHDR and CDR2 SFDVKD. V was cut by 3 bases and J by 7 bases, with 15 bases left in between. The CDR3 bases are TGTGCCACCAGTGATCCCGGCGGCAGCGGGAATGAGCAGTTCTTC. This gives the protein CATSDPGGSGNEQFF.

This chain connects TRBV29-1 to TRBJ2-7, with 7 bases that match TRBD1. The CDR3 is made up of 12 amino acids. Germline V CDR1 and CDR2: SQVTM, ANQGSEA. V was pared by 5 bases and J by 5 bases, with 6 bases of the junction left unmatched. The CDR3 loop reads CSVRQGRDEQYV. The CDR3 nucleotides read TGCAGCGTTCGACAGGGAAGGGACGAGCAGTACGTC.

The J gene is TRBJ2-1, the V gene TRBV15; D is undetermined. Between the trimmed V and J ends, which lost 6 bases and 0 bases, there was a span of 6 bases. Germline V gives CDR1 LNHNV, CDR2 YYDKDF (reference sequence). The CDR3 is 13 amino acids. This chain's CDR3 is CATRQSSYNEQFF. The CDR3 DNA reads TGTGCCACCAGACAGAGCTCCTACAATGAGCAGTTCTTC.

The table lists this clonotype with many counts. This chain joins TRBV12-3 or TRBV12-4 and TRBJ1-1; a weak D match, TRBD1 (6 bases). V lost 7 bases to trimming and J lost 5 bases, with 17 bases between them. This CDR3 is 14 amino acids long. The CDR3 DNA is TGTGCCAGCACCCCCCGGCAGGGGAATACTGAAGCTTTCTTT. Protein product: CASTPRQGNTEAFF.

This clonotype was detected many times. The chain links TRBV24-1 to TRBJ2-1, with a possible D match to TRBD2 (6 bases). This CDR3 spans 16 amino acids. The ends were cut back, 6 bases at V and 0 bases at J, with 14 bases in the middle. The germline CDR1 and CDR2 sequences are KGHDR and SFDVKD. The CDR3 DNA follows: TGTGCCACCAGTCCCCCGGGGGTGACCTCCTACAATGAGCAGTTCTTC. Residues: CATSPPGVTSYNEQFF.

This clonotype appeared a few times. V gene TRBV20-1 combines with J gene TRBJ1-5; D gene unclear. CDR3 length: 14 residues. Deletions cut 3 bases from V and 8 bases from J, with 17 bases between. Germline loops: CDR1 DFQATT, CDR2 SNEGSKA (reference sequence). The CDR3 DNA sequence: TGCAGTGCTAGGATCAGTGGTCTTGGAAAGCCCCAGCATTTT. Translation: CSARISGLGKPQHF.

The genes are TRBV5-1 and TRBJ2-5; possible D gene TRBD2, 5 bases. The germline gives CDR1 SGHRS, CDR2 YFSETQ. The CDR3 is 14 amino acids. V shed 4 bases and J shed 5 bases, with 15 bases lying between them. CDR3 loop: CASSPGVPGETQYF. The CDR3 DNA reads TGCGCCAGCAGCCCCGGGGTCCCTGGGGAGACCCAGTACTTC.

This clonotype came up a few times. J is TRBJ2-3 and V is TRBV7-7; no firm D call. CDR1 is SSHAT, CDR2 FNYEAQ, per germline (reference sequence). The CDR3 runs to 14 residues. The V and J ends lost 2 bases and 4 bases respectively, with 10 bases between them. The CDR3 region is CASSLSLAADTQYF. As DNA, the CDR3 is TGTGCCAGCAGCTTAAGTCTCGCGGCAGATACGCAGTATTTT.

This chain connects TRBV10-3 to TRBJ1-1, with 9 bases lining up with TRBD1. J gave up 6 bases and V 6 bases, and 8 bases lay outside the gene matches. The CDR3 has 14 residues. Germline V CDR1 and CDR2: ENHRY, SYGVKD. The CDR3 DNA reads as TGTGCCATCAGCCGCCGGGACAGGGAGTCTGAAGCTTTCTTT. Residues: CAISRRDRESEAFF.

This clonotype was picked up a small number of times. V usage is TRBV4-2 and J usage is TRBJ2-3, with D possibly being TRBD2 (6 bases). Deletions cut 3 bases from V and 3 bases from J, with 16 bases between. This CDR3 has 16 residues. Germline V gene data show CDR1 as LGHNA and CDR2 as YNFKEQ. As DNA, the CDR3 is TGTGCCAGCAGCCAGACGGTGGGGGAGGTAACAGATACGCAGTATTTT. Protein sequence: CASSQTVGEVTDTQYF.

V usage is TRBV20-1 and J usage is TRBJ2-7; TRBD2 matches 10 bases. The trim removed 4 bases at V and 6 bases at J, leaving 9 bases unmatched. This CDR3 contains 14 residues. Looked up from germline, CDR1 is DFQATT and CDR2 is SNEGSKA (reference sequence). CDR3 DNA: TGCAGTGCTAAAGTGATACTAGCGGGATCCGAGCAGTACTTC. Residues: CSAKVILAGSEQYF.

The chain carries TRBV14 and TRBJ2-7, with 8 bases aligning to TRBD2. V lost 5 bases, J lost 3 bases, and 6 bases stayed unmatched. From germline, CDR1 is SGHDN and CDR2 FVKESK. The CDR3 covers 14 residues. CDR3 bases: TGTGCCAGCAGCGGTGGCGGGAGGAACTACGAGCAGTACGTC. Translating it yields CASSGGGRNYEQYV.

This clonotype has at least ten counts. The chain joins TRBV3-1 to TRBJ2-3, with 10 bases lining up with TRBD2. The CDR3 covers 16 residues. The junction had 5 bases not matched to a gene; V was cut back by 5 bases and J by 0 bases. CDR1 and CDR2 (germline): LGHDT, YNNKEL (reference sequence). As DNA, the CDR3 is TGTGCCAGCAGCTTCGGACTAGCGGCCAGCACAGATACGCAGTATTTT. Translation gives CASSFGLAASTDTQYF.

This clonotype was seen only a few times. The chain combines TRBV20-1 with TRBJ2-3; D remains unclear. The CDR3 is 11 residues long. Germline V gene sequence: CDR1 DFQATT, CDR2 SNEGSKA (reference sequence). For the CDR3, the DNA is TGCACCCCATTCCCCCCAGATACGCAGTATTTT. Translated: CTPFPPDTQYF.

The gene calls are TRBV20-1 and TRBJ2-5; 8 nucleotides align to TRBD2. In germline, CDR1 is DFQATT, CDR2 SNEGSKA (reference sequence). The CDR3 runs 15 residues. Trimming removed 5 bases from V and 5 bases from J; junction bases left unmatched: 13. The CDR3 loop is CSAGLSGGPGETQYF. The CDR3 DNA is TGCAGTGCTGGCCTCTCGGGAGGGCCTGGGGAGACCCAGTACTTC.

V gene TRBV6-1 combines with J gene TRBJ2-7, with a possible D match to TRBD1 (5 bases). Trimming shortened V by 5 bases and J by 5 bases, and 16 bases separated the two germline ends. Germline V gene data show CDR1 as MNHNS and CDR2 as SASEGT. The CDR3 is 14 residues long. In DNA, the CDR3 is TGTGCCAGCAGTCGTCAGGGTGTAAAGGACGAGCAGTACGTC. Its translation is CASSRQGVKDEQYV.

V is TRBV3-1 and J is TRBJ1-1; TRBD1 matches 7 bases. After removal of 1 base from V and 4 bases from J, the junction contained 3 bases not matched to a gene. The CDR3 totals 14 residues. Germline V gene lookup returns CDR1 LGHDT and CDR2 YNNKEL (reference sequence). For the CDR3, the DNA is TGTGCCAGCAGCCAAGGACAGGGCATCACTGAAGCTTTCTTT. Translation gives CASSQGQGITEAFF.